The entry that follows covers one T cell receptor (beta chain) sequence. Donors had localized lung adenocarcinoma, a non-small cell lung cancer. In TCRdb, the PCR reads were re-called with MiXCR into one record per CDR3 protein. The table lists fewer than 20,000 distinct CDR3 sequences, more than 45% of them singletons. This record belongs to a study of CD4 and CD8 cells across lung adenocarcinoma regions. The V gene lost 4 bases and the J gene lost 6 bases, with 14 bases spanning the gap. Germline lookup yields CDR1 SGHDT and CDR2 YYEEEE. This CDR3 region has 14 residues. The gene calls are TRBV5-6 and TRBJ2-1; D perhaps matches TRBD1 (5 bases). The specimen sequenced was CD8+ T cells from the center of a lung tumor. The sequence was obtained from a female donor with lung adenocarcinoma. The CD4 and CD8 labels of this study may be unreliable. The CDR3 reads CASSPDIFANEQFF. The CDR3 region has the DNA TGTGCCAGCAGCCCGGACATCTTCGCCAATGAGCAGTTCTTC.